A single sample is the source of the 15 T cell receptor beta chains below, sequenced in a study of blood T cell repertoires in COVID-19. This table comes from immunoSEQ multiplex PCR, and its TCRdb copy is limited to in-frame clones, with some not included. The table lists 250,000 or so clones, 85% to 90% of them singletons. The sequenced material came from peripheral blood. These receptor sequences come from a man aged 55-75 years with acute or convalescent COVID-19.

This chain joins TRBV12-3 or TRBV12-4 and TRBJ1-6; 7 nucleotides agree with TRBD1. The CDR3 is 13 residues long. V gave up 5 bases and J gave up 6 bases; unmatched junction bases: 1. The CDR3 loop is CASSGDSNSPLHF. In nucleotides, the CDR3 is TGTGCCAGCAGTGGGGACAGTAATTCACCCCTCCACTTT.

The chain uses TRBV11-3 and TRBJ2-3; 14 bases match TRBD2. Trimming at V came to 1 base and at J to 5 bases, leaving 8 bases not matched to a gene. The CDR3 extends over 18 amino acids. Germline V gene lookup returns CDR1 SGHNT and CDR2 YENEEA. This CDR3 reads CASSLGSGLAGVEDTQYF. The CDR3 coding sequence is TGTGCCAGCAGCTTAGGTTCGGGACTAGCGGGAGTAGAAGATACGCAGTATTTT.

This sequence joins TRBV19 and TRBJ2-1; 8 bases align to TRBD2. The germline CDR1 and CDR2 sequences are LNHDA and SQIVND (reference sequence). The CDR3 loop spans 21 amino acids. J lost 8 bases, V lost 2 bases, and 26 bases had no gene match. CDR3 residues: CASSILPRLAGAPVHGDEQFF. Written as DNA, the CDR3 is TGTGCCAGTAGTATACTCCCTCGGCTAGCGGGTGCCCCCGTCCATGGAGATGAGCAGTTCTTC.

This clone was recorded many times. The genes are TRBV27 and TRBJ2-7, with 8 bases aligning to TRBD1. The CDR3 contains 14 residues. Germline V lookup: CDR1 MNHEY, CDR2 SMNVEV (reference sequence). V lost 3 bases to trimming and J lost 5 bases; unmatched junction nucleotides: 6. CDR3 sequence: CASSFGQGGDEQYF. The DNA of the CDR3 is TGTGCCAGCAGTTTTGGACAGGGAGGCGACGAGCAGTACTTC.

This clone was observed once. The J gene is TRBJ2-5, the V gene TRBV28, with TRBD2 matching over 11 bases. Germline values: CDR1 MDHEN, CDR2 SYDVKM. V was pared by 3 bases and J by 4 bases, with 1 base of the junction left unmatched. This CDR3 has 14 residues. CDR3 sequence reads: CASSFSGRGETQYF. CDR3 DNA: TGTGCCAGCAGTTTTAGCGGGAGGGGAGAGACCCAGTACTTC.

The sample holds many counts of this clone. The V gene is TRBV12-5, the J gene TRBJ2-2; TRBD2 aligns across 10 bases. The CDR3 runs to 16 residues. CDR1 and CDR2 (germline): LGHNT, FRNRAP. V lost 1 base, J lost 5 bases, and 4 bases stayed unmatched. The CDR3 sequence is CASGLASGRGTGELFF. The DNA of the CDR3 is TGTGCTAGTGGTTTGGCTAGCGGGAGAGGAACCGGGGAGCTGTTTTTT.

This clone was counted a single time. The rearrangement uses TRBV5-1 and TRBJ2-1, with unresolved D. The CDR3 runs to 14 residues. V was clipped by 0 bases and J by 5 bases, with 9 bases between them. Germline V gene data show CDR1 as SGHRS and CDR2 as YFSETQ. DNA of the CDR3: TGCGCCAGCAGCTTGGCCGGAGCCAACAATGAGCAGTTCTTC. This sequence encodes CASSLAGANNEQFF.

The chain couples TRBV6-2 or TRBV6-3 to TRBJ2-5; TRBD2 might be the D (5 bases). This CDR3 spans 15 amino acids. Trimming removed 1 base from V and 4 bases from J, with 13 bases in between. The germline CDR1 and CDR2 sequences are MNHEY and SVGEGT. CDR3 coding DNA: TGTGCCAGCAGTTACTTTCGGGGATCCGCAGAGACCCAGTACTTC. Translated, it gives CASSYFRGSAETQYF.

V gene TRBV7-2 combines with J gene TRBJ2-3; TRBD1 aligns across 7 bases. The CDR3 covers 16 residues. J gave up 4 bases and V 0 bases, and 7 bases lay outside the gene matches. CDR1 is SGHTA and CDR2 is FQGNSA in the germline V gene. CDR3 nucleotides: TGTGCCAGCAGCTTAGCAATCGACAGGGCGGCAGATACGCAGTATTTT. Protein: CASSLAIDRAADTQYF.

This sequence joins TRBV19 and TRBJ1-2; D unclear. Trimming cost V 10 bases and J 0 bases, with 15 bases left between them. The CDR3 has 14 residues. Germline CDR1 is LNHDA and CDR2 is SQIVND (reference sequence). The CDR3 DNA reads TGTGCCACCACAAGTTCAGGAACTAACTATGGCTACACCTTC. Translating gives CATTSSGTNYGYTF. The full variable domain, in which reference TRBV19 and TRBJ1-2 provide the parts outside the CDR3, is DGGITQSPKYLFRKEGQNVTLSCEQNLNHDAMYWYRQDPGQGLRLIYYSQIVNDFQKGDIAEGYSVSREKKESFPLTVTSAQKNPTAFYLCATTSSGTNYGYTFGSGTRLTVV.

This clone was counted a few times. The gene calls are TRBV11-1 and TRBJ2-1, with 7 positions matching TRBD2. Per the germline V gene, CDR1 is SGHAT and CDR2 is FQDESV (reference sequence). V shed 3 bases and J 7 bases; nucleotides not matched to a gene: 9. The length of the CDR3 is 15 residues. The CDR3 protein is CASSFGLENFNEQFF. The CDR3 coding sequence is TGTGCCAGCAGCTTCGGACTAGAGAATTTTAATGAGCAGTTCTTC.

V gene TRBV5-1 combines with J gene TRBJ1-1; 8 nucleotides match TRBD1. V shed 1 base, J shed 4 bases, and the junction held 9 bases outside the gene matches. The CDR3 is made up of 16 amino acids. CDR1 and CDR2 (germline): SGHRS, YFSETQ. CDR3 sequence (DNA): TGCGCCAGCAGCTTGAGTCCAGGGGGCGGAGGCACTGAAGCTTTCTTT. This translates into CASSLSPGGGGTEAFF.

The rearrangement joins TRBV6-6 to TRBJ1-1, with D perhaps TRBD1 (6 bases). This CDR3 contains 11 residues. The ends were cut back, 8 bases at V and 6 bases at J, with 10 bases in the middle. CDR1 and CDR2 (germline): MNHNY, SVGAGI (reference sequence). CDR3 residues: CASARGSEAFF. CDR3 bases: TGTGCCAGCGCAAGGGGGTCTGAAGCTTTCTTT.

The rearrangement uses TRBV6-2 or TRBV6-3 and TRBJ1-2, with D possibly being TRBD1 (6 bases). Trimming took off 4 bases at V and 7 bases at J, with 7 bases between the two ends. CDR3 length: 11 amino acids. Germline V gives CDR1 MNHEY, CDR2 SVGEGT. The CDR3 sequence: CASSFRGGYTF. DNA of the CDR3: TGTGCCAGCAGTTTCAGGGGTGGCTACACCTTC.

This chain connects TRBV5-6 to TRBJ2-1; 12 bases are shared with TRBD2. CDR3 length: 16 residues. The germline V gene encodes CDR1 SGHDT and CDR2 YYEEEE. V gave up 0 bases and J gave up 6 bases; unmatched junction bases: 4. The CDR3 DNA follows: TGTGCCAGCAGCTTGGGGCTAGCGGGAGGGTTCAATGAGCAGTTCTTC. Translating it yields CASSLGLAGGFNEQFF.